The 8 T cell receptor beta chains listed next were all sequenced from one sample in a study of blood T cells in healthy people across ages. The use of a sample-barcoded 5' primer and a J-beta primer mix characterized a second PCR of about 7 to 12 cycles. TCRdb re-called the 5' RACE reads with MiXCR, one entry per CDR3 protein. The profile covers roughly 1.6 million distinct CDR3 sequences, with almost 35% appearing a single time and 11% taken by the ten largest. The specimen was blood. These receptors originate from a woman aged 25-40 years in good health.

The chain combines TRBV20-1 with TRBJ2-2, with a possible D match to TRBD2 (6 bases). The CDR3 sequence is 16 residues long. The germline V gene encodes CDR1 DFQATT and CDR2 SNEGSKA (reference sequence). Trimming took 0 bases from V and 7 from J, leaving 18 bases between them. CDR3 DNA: TGCAGTGCTAGAGATCTGGCTATAGGGACTTACGGGGAGCTGTTTTTT. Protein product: CSARDLAIGTYGELFF.

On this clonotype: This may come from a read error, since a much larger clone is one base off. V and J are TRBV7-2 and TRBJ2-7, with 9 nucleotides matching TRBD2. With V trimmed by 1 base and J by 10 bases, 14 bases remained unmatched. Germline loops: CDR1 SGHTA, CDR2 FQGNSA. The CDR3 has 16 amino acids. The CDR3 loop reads CASSLGGLAQQEIQYF. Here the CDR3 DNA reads TGTGCCAGCAGCTTAGGGGGACTAGCCCAGCAAGAGATCCAGTACTTC.

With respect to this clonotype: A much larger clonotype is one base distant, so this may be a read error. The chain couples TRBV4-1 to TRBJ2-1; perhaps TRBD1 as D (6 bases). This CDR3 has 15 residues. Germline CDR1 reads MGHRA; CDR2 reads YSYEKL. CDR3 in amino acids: CASSQDRGRANGQFF. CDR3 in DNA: TGCGCCAGCAGCCAAGACAGGGGAAGGGCCAATGGGCAGTTCTTC.

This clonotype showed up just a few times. In DNA, the CDR3 is TGTGCCATCAGTGAGCGGGAGACAGATACGCAGTATTTT. Translated: CAISERETDTQYF. The genes are TRBV10-3 and TRBJ2-3; D is possibly TRBD2 (6 bases). Trimming took off 2 bases at V and 3 bases at J, with 6 bases between the two ends. The CDR3 is 13 residues long. Germline CDR1 and CDR2: ENHRY and SYGVKD.

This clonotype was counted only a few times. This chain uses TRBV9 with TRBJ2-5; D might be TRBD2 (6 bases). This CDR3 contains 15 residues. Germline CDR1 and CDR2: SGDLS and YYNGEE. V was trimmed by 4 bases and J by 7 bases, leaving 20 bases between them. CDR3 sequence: CASSPFGGPQGTQYF. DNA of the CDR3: TGTGCCAGCAGCCCCTTCGGAGGGCCCCAGGGGACCCAGTACTTC.

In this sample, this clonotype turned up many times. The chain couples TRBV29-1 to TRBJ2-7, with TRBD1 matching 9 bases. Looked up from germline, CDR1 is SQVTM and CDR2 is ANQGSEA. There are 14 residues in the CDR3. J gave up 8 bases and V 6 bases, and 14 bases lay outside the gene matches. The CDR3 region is CSVWLGQGSSQQYF. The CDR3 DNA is TGCAGCGTCTGGTTGGGACAGGGTTCCTCCCAGCAGTACTTC.

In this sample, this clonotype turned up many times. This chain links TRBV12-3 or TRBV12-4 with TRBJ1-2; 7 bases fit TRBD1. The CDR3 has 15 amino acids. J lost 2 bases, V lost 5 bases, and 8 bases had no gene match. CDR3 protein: CASSPSLTGNYGYTF. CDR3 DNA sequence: TGTGCCAGCAGTCCCAGCCTGACAGGGAACTATGGCTACACCTTC.

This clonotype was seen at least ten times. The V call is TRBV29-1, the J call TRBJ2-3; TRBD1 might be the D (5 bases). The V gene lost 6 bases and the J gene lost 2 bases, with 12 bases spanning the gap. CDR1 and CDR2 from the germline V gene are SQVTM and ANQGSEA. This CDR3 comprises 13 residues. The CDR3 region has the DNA TGCAGCGTCTCAGGGAAGATCACAGATACGCAGTATTTT. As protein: CSVSGKITDTQYF.